The 31 T cell receptor beta chains given below trace back to one sample, sequenced in a study of shared clonotypes between healthy human individuals. The table came from immunoSEQ multiplex PCR; TCRdb's copy has only in-frame clones and leaves some out. The data show around 990,000 clones, with 77% seen just once and approximately 0.9% held by the top ten. Material for sequencing was memory CD4+ T cells from PBMCs. Subset in this sample: CD45RA-negative fraction. All receptors derive from a man younger than 30 in good health. Some clones in this sample may be carry-over from other donors' samples.

A remark on this clone: One junction end does not reproduce the germline sequence, and a read error may be involved. V and J are TRBV2 and TRBJ1-4; the D is unclear. CDR3 size: 13 residues. From germline, CDR1 is SNHLY and CDR2 FYNNEI. The CDR3 DNA sequence: TGTGCCAGCTTAGAGGGATGGAATGAAAAACTGTCTTTT. Amino acid sequence: CASLEGWNEKLSF.

The rearrangement joins TRBV6-6 to TRBJ1-1; tentative D call: TRBD1 (5 bases). V was cut by 0 bases and J by 9 bases, with 8 bases left in between. This CDR3 region has 12 residues. CDR1 is MNHNY and CDR2 is SVGAGI in the germline V gene (reference sequence). The CDR3 spells CASSYSEGKAFF. CDR3 nucleotides: TGTGCCAGCAGTTACTCCGAGGGGAAAGCTTTCTTT.

Many counts were recorded for this clone. This chain uses TRBV18 with TRBJ1-5; a possible D gene is TRBD1 (6 bases). The CDR3 is made up of 13 amino acids. CDR1 and CDR2 from the germline V gene are KGHSH and LQKENI. V was pared by 6 bases and J by 8 bases, with 14 bases between. The CDR3 DNA follows: TGTGCCAGCTCCCGAGGGGGACTGGAGCCCCAGCATTTT. Translating gives CASSRGGLEPQHF.

V usage is TRBV2 and J usage is TRBJ2-6; maybe TRBD2 (6 bases). The CDR3 covers 14 residues. Trimming stripped 8 bases from V and 0 bases from J, with 8 bases between. CDR1 and CDR2 from the germline V gene are SNHLY and FYNNEI. Here the CDR3 reads CASAGSSGANVLTF. CDR3 coding DNA: TGTGCCAGCGCGGGAAGCTCTGGGGCCAACGTCCTGACTTTC.

V and J are TRBV5-1 and TRBJ2-1; 10 positions agree with TRBD2. CDR1 SGHRS and CDR2 YFSETQ come from the germline V gene. The CDR3 is 15 residues long. V lost 4 bases, J lost 5 bases, and 6 bases stayed unmatched. In DNA form, the CDR3 reads TGCGCCAGCAGCCCTCGAGCGGGAGGGGACAATGAGCAGTTCTTC. Amino acids: CASSPRAGGDNEQFF.

The rearrangement links TRBV7-2 to TRBJ2-1; TRBD2 matches at 10 bases. There are 18 residues in the CDR3. V dropped 2 bases and J dropped 1; count of bases not matched to a gene: 8. In germline, CDR1 is SGHTA, CDR2 FQGNSA. CDR3 in DNA: TGTGCCAGCAGCTTATTGAGCGGGAGGGCCGTGTCCTACAATGAGCAGTTCTTC. Its protein is CASSLLSGRAVSYNEQFF.

This chain uses TRBV2 with TRBJ1-2; D is undetermined. Trimming took 2 bases from V and 2 from J, leaving 9 bases between them. The CDR3 has 14 residues. Looked up from germline, CDR1 is SNHLY and CDR2 is FYNNEI. The CDR3 sequence is CASSEFQDNYGYTF. The CDR3 coding sequence is TGTGCCAGCAGTGAATTCCAGGACAACTATGGCTACACCTTC.

The chain links TRBV5-6 to TRBJ1-1; D is uncertain. Germline CDR1 is SGHDT and CDR2 is YYEEEE. The CDR3 length is 15 residues. V was shortened by 0 bases and J by 3 bases, with 12 bases between the two germline ends. The CDR3 spells CASSLGVRGYTEAFF. The CDR3 bases are TGTGCCAGCAGCTTGGGCGTCCGAGGGTACACTGAAGCTTTCTTT.

This clone was recorded only once. The genes are TRBV5-1 and TRBJ2-5; possibly TRBD1 for D (6 bases). Between the trimmed V and J ends, which lost 5 bases and 3 bases, there was a span of 17 bases. The CDR3 is made up of 15 amino acids. The germline CDR1 and CDR2 sequences are SGHRS and YFSETQ. CDR3 region: CASSQTGTTEETQYF. The CDR3 coding sequence is TGCGCCAGCAGTCAAACCGGGACAACTGAAGAGACCCAGTACTTC.

The chain carries TRBV28 and TRBJ2-7, with TRBD1 identical over 9 bases. The germline gives CDR1 MDHEN, CDR2 SYDVKM. V gave up 7 bases and J gave up 4 bases; unmatched junction bases: 8. The CDR3 extends over 14 amino acids. The CDR3 protein is CASIPGQGFYEQYF. CDR3 nucleotide sequence: TGTGCCAGCATCCCGGGACAGGGTTTTTACGAGCAGTACTTC. Variable domain in full (rest from reference TRBV28 and TRBJ2-7): DVKVTQSSRYLVKRTGEKVFLECVQDMDHENMFWYRQDPGLGLRLIYFSYDVKMKEKGDIPEGYSVSREKKERFSLILESASTNQTSMYLCASIPGQGFYEQYFGPGTRLTVT.

The sample holds one count of this clone. The rearrangement uses TRBV27 and TRBJ2-7, with a tentative D call TRBD1 (6 bases). Trimming shortened V by 6 bases and J by 3 bases, and 18 bases separated the two germline ends. CDR1 and CDR2 (germline): MNHEY, SMNVEV (reference sequence). The CDR3 has 15 residues. The CDR3: CASSKTGQVFYEQYF. CDR3 bases: TGTGCCAGCAGCAAGACAGGACAAGTCTTCTACGAGCAGTACTTC.

The gene calls are TRBV2 and TRBJ2-7, with D perhaps given as TRBD1 or TRBD2 (5 bases each). V dropped 6 bases and J dropped 6 bases, with 15 bases sitting between them. CDR1 SNHLY and CDR2 FYNNEI come from the germline V gene. The CDR3 spans 13 residues. The CDR3 loop is CASSLMGESEQYF. The DNA for the CDR3 is TGTGCCAGCAGCCTTATGGGGGAGTCCGAGCAGTACTTC.

This chain joins TRBV7-2 and TRBJ2-7; 9 bases match TRBD1. This CDR3 has 14 residues. Germline values: CDR1 SGHTA, CDR2 FQGNSA. J was trimmed by 4 bases and V by 9 bases; bases with no gene match: 10. The CDR3 nucleotides read TGTGCCAGTCTCCCGGGACAGGGTTGGTACGAGCAGTACTTC. Protein sequence: CASLPGQGWYEQYF.

Details on this clone: This may be a read error, as it is one base from a much larger clone. The rearrangement links TRBV7-9 to TRBJ2-2; no reliable D call. CDR1 and CDR2 (germline): SEHNR, FQNEAQ (reference sequence). This CDR3 is built from 10 residues. V was trimmed by 7 bases and J by 3 bases, leaving 0 bases between them. The CDR3 loop is CASNTGELFF. In DNA form, the CDR3 reads TGTGCCAGCAACACCGGGGAGCTGTTTTTT.

This clone was observed a few times. Compared with germline, one end of the junction differs, possibly owing to a read error. The chain uses TRBV7-9 and TRBJ1-2; no reliable D call. The CDR3 is 12 amino acids. Germline V gene data show CDR1 as SEHNR and CDR2 as FQNEAQ (reference sequence). The CDR3 region is CASSHTIVTQRF. In DNA form, the CDR3 reads TGTGCCAGCAGCCATACAATAGTGACGCAGCGTTTC.

This clone was seen just once. A junction end diverges from the germline sequence, so it may reflect a read error. This chain uses TRBV30 with TRBJ2-7; no clear D gene. In germline, CDR1 is GTSNPN, CDR2 SVGIG (reference sequence). There are 13 residues in the CDR3. The CDR3 bases are TGTGCCTGGAGTGTATTAGGCCCTTACGGGTGGCACTTC. Residues: CAWSVLGPYGWHF. The full variable domain, its missing parts supplied by reference TRBV30 and TRBJ2-7, is SQTIHQWPATLVQPVGSPLSLECTVEGTSNPNLYWYRQAAGRGLQLLFYSVGIGQISSEVPQNLSASRPQDRQFILSSKKLLLSDSGFYLCAWSVLGPYGWHFGPGTRLTVT.

A word on this clone: The identical CDR3 is also encoded by other nucleotide sequences in the sample. V usage is TRBV11-3 and J usage is TRBJ1-1; unclear D gene. Germline V CDR1 and CDR2: SGHNT, YENEEA. Deletions cut 0 bases from V and 2 bases from J, with 4 bases between. The CDR3 runs 13 residues. CDR3 sequence: CASSLDLNTEAFF. CDR3 nucleotides: TGTGCCAGCAGCTTAGACCTCAACACTGAAGCTTTCTTT.

This clone was counted ten times or more. Other DNA sequences in this sample translate to the same CDR3. This chain joins TRBV2 and TRBJ2-7, with D perhaps matching TRBD1 (5 bases). This CDR3 comprises 12 residues. The germline V and J ends were trimmed by 6 bases and 0 bases, with 6 bases remaining between them. Germline values: CDR1 SNHLY, CDR2 FYNNEI. The CDR3 loop reads CASSRDSYEQYF. CDR3 coding DNA: TGTGCCAGCAGCAGGGACTCCTACGAGCAGTACTTC.

This chain joins TRBV7-9 and TRBJ2-7; D gene ambiguous. CDR1 is SEHNR and CDR2 is FQNEAQ in the germline V gene (reference sequence). The V and J ends lost 6 bases and 0 bases respectively, with 9 bases between them. This CDR3 is built from 13 residues. The CDR3 coding sequence is TGTGCCAGCAGTGCTAAGAGCTCCTACGAGCAGTACTTC. Residues: CASSAKSSYEQYF.

This chain joins TRBV11-1 and TRBJ2-6; D gene uncertain. Germline V gene sequence: CDR1 SGHAT, CDR2 FQDESV (reference sequence). This CDR3 is 15 amino acids long. Between the trimmed V and J ends, which lost 5 bases and 4 bases, there was a span of 12 bases. The CDR3 sequence is CASSQMGTGANVLTF. The CDR3 DNA is TGTGCCAGCAGCCAAATGGGTACGGGGGCCAACGTCCTGACTTTC.

The chain employs TRBV6-5 and TRBJ1-1; no firm D call. The germline V gene encodes CDR1 MNHEY and CDR2 SVGAGI. Trimming cost V 0 bases and J 5 bases, with 10 bases left between them. The CDR3 runs 14 residues. The CDR3 DNA sequence: TGTGCCAGCAGTTACTCCGCGGGGATGACTGAAGCTTTCTTT. This codes for CASSYSAGMTEAFF.

The chain has TRBV5-6 and TRBJ1-4, with D possibly matching TRBD1 (6 bases). V dropped 2 bases and J dropped 8 bases, with 16 bases sitting between them. Germline V gene sequence: CDR1 SGHDT, CDR2 YYEEEE. The CDR3 consists of 15 residues. CDR3 in DNA: TGTGCCAGCAGCTTAGCGGGGGCCGGAGGAGAAAAACTGTTTTTT. Residues: CASSLAGAGGEKLFF.

This clone was counted a few times. The genes are TRBV6-1 and TRBJ1-1; D is ambiguous. Per germline, CDR1 MNHNS and CDR2 SASEGT. The CDR3 has 13 residues. The V end lost 3 bases, the J end lost 3 bases, and 8 bases lay between the germline ends. The CDR3 DNA reads as TGTGCCAGCAGTGACCGCGCGGACACTGAAGCTTTCTTT. Translated, it gives CASSDRADTEAFF.

This clone was counted ten times or more. The rearrangement uses TRBV5-1 and TRBJ2-5, with TRBD1 identical over 9 bases. This CDR3 region has 15 residues. CDR1 is SGHRS, CDR2 YFSETQ, per germline. V was clipped by 7 bases and J by 4 bases; unmatched bases: 11. CDR3 sequence (DNA): TGCGCCAGCGGGAACCGGGACAGGGTAGTAGAGACCCAGTACTTC. As protein: CASGNRDRVVETQYF.

This clone appeared a few times. This chain uses TRBV29-1 with TRBJ1-1; D perhaps matches TRBD1 (6 bases). Germline-derived CDR1 and CDR2 are SQVTM and ANQGSEA. This CDR3 contains 15 residues. V lost 1 base and J lost 3, with 15 bases in between. CDR3 DNA sequence: TGCAGCGTTGAAGGGCGGTTGGGGGGGCACACTGAAGCTTTCTTT. Translated: CSVEGRLGGHTEAFF.

The rearrangement uses TRBV6-1 and TRBJ1-2; D uncertain. Germline loops: CDR1 MNHNS, CDR2 SASEGT. V was pared by 1 base and J by 4 bases, with 19 bases between. The CDR3 has 17 residues. The DNA of the CDR3 is TGTGCCAGCAGTGAAGGGCCAGCCTTCCTTACTTCCTATGGCTACACCTTC. This sequence encodes CASSEGPAFLTSYGYTF.

For this clone: Other nucleotide sequences in the sample specify the same CDR3. The rearrangement links TRBV27 to TRBJ1-5, with D maybe TRBD1 (6 bases). V lost 2 bases and J 5 bases, leaving 10 bases between the germline ends. The CDR3 contains 14 residues. The germline V gene encodes CDR1 MNHEY and CDR2 SMNVEV (reference sequence). The CDR3 bases are TGTGCCAGCAGTTTACTAGGGGGGGATCAGCCCCAGCATTTT. It specifies CASSLLGGDQPQHF.

As for this clone: The sample holds other DNA sequences that translate to the same CDR3. This chain joins TRBV7-2 and TRBJ2-5; D gene uncertain. V lost 1 base and J 2 bases, leaving 8 bases between the germline ends. Germline loops: CDR1 SGHTA, CDR2 FQGNSA. The CDR3 totals 14 residues. CDR3 nucleotides: TGTGCCAGCAGCTTAGGACGGGCGCAAGAGACCCAGTACTTC. This gives the protein CASSLGRAQETQYF.

This chain connects TRBV27 to TRBJ2-7; TRBD1 agrees at 8 bases. Germline-derived CDR1 and CDR2 are MNHEY and SMNVEV (reference sequence). Trimming removed 4 bases from V and 9 bases from J; junction bases left unmatched: 11. The CDR3 has 14 residues. CDR3 nucleotide sequence: TGTGCCAGCAGTTCGTCAGGGGGCCTCACGACGCAGTACTTC. This sequence encodes CASSSSGGLTTQYF.

The chain uses TRBV2 and TRBJ2-7; tentative D call: TRBD2 (5 bases). V lost 7 bases to trimming and J lost 3 bases, with 22 bases between them. The CDR3 sequence is 16 residues long. The germline V gene encodes CDR1 SNHLY and CDR2 FYNNEI. The CDR3 nucleotides read TGTGCCAGCACTACCCTCGAAACTAGTTTTGTCTACGAGCAGTACTTC. It translates to CASTTLETSFVYEQYF.

The CDR3 here is CASSPAGGTFSGANVLTF. The DNA for the CDR3 is TGCGCCAGCTCCCCGGCGGGGGGGACCTTCTCTGGGGCCAACGTCCTGACTTTC. The chain is built from TRBV5-1 and TRBJ2-6, with TRBD2 identical over 9 bases. The CDR3 length is 18 residues. The trim removed 7 bases at V and 0 bases at J, leaving 11 bases unmatched. Germline loops: CDR1 SGHRS, CDR2 YFSETQ.